The source of this T cell receptor (beta chain) is a study of T cell changes during pregnancy in multiple sclerosis. The CDR3 sequence is 15 residues long. Germline CDR1 and CDR2: MGHRA and YSYEKL. The trim removed 2 bases at V and 5 bases at J, leaving 8 bases unmatched. Sequencing used immunoSEQ multiplex PCR; TCRdb keeps in-frame clones, though not all of them. This sample has approximately 90,000 clones, with about 94% found just once. The origin of this receptor is a female donor with multiple sclerosis, enrolled in a pregnancy study. This chain connects TRBV4-1 to TRBJ2-7; 8 bases agree with TRBD1. The source was peripheral blood, collected in the third trimester of pregnancy. The CDR3, as DNA: TGCGCCAGCAGCCAACATTACAGGGGGGCTAACGAGCAGTACTTC. It is translated as CASSQHYRGANEQYF.